These T cell receptor beta chains were read from a single sample in a study of T-cell memory formation after mild COVID-19. TCRdb itself ran the 5' RACE reads through MiXCR, one entry per CDR3 protein. The table has about 320,000 distinct CDR3 sequences, approximately 14% seen once. The sequenced sample consisted of PBMCs or a T cell subset sorted from them (not recorded which). These receptor sequences come from a man between 18 and 29 years old who had mild COVID-19 (a few samples of this study predate the infection). Cell type and time point are not known. Both conserved end residues are part of each CDR3. D genes are given only for firm matches. Clone size, where shown, is once, few, many, or a class for clones that have expanded.

>NA|TRBJ2-5|TRBV3-1|16|few
TGTGCCAGCAGCCAGAACCCGGGGGCGCCTGGAGAGACCCAGTACTTC
CASSQNPGAPGETQYF
>NA|TRBJ1-1|TRBV7-9|11|many
TGTGCCAGCAGCTTAGCGCCGGAAGCTTTCTTT
CASSLAPEAFF
>NA|TRBJ1-6|TRBV3-1|14|few
TGTGCCAGCAGCCAACAGGGAGGAAGTTCACCCCTCCACTTT
CASSQQGGSSPLHF
>NA|TRBJ1-6|TRBV20-1|13|few
TGCAGTGCTATTGGGGCGGGTCTCGCACCCCTCCACTTT
CSAIGAGLAPLHF
>TRBD1|TRBJ1-2|TRBV5-1|12|NA
TGCGCCAGCAGCTTGGGACAGGGCGATTACACCTTC
CASSLGQGDYTF
>NA|TRBJ2-3|TRBV5-1|13|NA
TGCGCCAGCAGCCCTAGGACACCAGATACGCAGTATTTT
CASSPRTPDTQYF
>NA|TRBJ2-7|TRBV7-2|13|few
TGTGCCAGCAGCTTAGACAGCGGAACCCAGCAGTACTTC
CASSLDSGTQQYF
>NA|TRBJ2-2|TRBV12-3/TRBV12-4|15|few
TGTGCCAGCACCTGGGGGGACGCGAACACCGGGGAGCTGTTTTTT
CASTWGDANTGELFF
>NA|TRBJ1-1|TRBV5-6|11|many
TGTGCCAGCAGCTTGGTAGGAGAAGCTTTCTTT
CASSLVGEAFF
>NA|TRBJ2-7|TRBV4-1|15|few
TGCGCCAGCAAACAAATTGCAGATTCACGCTACGAGCAGTACTTC
CASKQIADSRYEQYF
>NA|TRBJ1-2|TRBV5-6|12|many
TGTGCCAGCAGCTTAACCGTATATGGCTACACCTTC
CASSLTVYGYTF
>TRBD1|TRBJ1-6|TRBV7-2|14|NA
TGTGCCAGCAGCTATAACCGGGACAGGGGTGCCCTCCACTTT
CASSYNRDRGALHF
>NA|TRBJ1-1|TRBV10-2|18|few
TGCGCCAGCAGTGAGCCTAAAGACAGGATAGTACTGAACACTGAAGCTTTCTTT
CASSEPKDRIVLNTEAFF
>NA|TRBJ2-5|TRBV5-1|13|few
TGCGCCAGCGGCCCCGACGGAGAAGAGACCCAGTACTTC
CASGPDGEETQYF
>NA|TRBJ1-5|TRBV7-2|16|NA
TGTGCCAGCAGCCCCCCGGGTGGCCCTCTTTATCAGCCCCAGCATTTT
CASSPPGGPLYQPQHF
>NA|TRBJ1-2|TRBV7-9|15|few
TGTGCCAGCAGCCCCGACCCCTGGCTGAACTATGGCTACACCTTC
CASSPDPWLNYGYTF
>NA|TRBJ2-2|TRBV5-6|13|NA
TGTGCCAGCAGAGTCATGAACACCGGGGAGCTGTTTTTT
CASRVMNTGELFF
>NA|TRBJ1-1|TRBV5-6|13|few
TGTGCCAGCAGCTTGGACCGTACCCTGGCGGCTTTCTTT
CASSLDRTLAAFF
>TRBD1|TRBJ1-2|TRBV6-5|13|many
TGTGCCAGCAGTCGGGACAGGGGGCCTGGCTACACCTTC
CASSRDRGPGYTF
>NA|TRBJ1-2|TRBV6-2/TRBV6-3|14|few
TGTGCCAGCAGTTACCGCGGATTTAACTATGGCTACACCTTC
CASSYRGFNYGYTF
>TRBD2|TRBJ2-3|TRBV24-1|15|NA
TGTGCCACCAGTGACCCCGGGGGGGCAGGAGATACGCAGTATTTT
CATSDPGGAGDTQYF
>TRBD2|TRBJ2-3|TRBV7-2|12|few
TGTGCCAGCAGAAGGACTAGCCCTACGCAGTATTTT
CASRRTSPTQYF
>NA|TRBJ1-5|TRBV20-1|16|NA
TGCAGTGCTAGAGCCTCCCCCAGAACCGGTAATCAGCCCCAGCATTTT
CSARASPRTGNQPQHF
>TRBD1|TRBJ1-1|TRBV7-2|14|many
TGTGCCAGCAGCACCAGACAGGGGGAGGTTGAAGCTTTCTTT
CASSTRQGEVEAFF
>TRBD1|TRBJ2-5|TRBV7-9|15|NA
TGTGCCAGCAGCTCCCCGGGACAGTACCAAGAGACCCAGTACTTC
CASSSPGQYQETQYF
>TRBD2|TRBJ2-3|TRBV20-1|15|NA
TGCAGTGCTAGACCCAGCGGGGGGGCCACAGATACGCAGTATTTT
CSARPSGGATDTQYF
>NA|TRBJ1-1|TRBV6-1|10|NA
TGTGCCAGCAGATCAGGGGAGGCTTTCTTT
CASRSGEAFF
>NA|TRBJ2-1|TRBV5-4|13|many
TGTGCCAGCAGCGGAGACTATCCGAGTGAGCAGTTCTTC
CASSGDYPSEQFF
>NA|TRBJ2-2|TRBV6-5|16|few
TGTGCCAGCAGTTACTCGTATTCAATGGGGCCCGGGGAGCTGTTTTTT
CASSYSYSMGPGELFF
>NA|TRBJ1-1|TRBV27|14|few
TGTGCCAGCAGTTTCGCCCCGATCAACACTGAAGCTTTCTTT
CASSFAPINTEAFF
>NA|TRBJ2-1|TRBV2|14|NA
TGTGCCAGCAGTGGTCCTAGGGTACCAGACGAGCAGTTCTTC
CASSGPRVPDEQFF
>NA|TRBJ1-1|TRBV7-8|15|few
TGTGCCAGCAGCTTAGGGGAGGTCCCCCACACTGAAGCTTTCTTT
CASSLGEVPHTEAFF
>TRBD2|TRBJ2-1|TRBV18|15|NA
TGTGCCAGCTCACCACTCGCGGGGGTCCCAAATGAGCAGTTCTTC
CASSPLAGVPNEQFF
>NA|TRBJ2-7|TRBV28|11|NA
TGTGCCAGTGGGGGGTTCGACGAGCAGTACTTC
CASGGFDEQYF
>TRBD2|TRBJ2-3|TRBV19|14|few
TGTGCCAGTAGTATAAGCGGGGGGGCAGATACGCAGTATTTT
CASSISGGADTQYF
>NA|TRBJ2-1|TRBV15|13|NA
TGTGCCACCAGGGATACGGCCTACAATGAGCAGTTCTTC
CATRDTAYNEQFF
>NA|TRBJ1-3|TRBV14|17|few
TGTGCCAGCAGCCGGACTTCTTTACACTTCTCTGGAAACACCATATATTTT
CASSRTSLHFSGNTIYF
>TRBD1|TRBJ2-1|TRBV7-9|14|NA
TGTGCCAGCAGCCGGGACAGGGGCGCCAATGAGCAGTTCTTC
CASSRDRGANEQFF
>TRBD2|TRBJ2-2|TRBV6-5|15|NA
TGTGCCAGCAGGAAACTAGCGGGGGGCCTCGGGGAGCTGTTTTTT
CASRKLAGGLGELFF
>NA|TRBJ2-7|TRBV5-1|15|few
TGCGCCAGCAGCCACCGGGGGAGGTTTACCTACGAGCAGTACTTC
CASSHRGRFTYEQYF
>TRBD1|TRBJ1-2|TRBV15|15|NA
TGTGCCACCAGCTCCCGAAACACAGGGGAACATGGCTACACCTTC
CATSSRNTGEHGYTF